Below, 15 T cell receptor beta chains from the same sample are listed, as sequenced in a study of PD-1 blockade in classical Hodgkin lymphoma. Clones were read by immunoSEQ multiplex PCR, and TCRdb kept only the in-frame ones, dropping some. Seen here are about 64,000 clones, about 90% observed once, and the top ten hold under 13%. Time point given: cycle 4 day 1 (C4D1), after more than 5 weeks of nivolumab. Every patient was affected by relapse after autologous stem cell transplantation, while exposure to brentuximab vedotin was not uniform. Sequencing used peripheral blood mononuclear cells (PBMCs), obtained before the fourth cycle of nivolumab. These receptors all stem from a human donor with classical Hodgkin lymphoma.

The J gene is TRBJ2-1, the V gene TRBV11-2; 10 bases line up with TRBD2. CDR3 length equals 15 residues. V dropped 6 bases and J dropped 2; count of bases not matched to a gene: 4. Per germline, CDR1 SGHAT and CDR2 FQNNGV. CDR3 protein: CASSLLAGTYNEQFF. The CDR3 DNA reads as TGTGCCAGCAGTTTACTAGCGGGGACCTACAATGAGCAGTTCTTC.

V usage is TRBV11-2 and J usage is TRBJ2-7; D possibly corresponds to TRBD2 (5 bases). The CDR3 runs 12 residues. In germline, CDR1 is SGHAT, CDR2 FQNNGV. The V end lost 3 bases, the J end lost 6 bases, and 9 bases lay between the germline ends. The CDR3 reads CASSFGDVEQYF. Written as DNA, the CDR3 is TGTGCCAGCAGCTTCGGGGATGTCGAGCAGTACTTC.

CDR3 nucleotide sequence: TGCGCCAGCAGCTTGGTTCAGGGTTACGAGCAGTACTTC. Amino acids: CASSLVQGYEQYF. This chain uses TRBV5-1 with TRBJ2-7; perhaps TRBD1 as D (5 bases). V was clipped by 0 bases and J by 4 bases, with 8 bases between them. This CDR3 contains 13 residues. The germline V gene has CDR1 SGHRS and CDR2 YFSETQ. Supplemented by reference TRBV5-1 and TRBJ2-7, the full variable domain reads KAGVTQTPRYLIKTRGQQVTLSCSPISGHRSVSWYQQTPGQGLQFLFEYFSETQRNKGNFPGRFSGRQFSNSRSEMNVSTLELGDSALYLCASSLVQGYEQYFGPGTRLTVT.

This rearrangement joins TRBV2 to TRBJ2-1, with unresolved D. CDR1 is SNHLY and CDR2 is FYNNEI in the germline V gene. This CDR3 spans 15 amino acids. V was pared by 4 bases and J by 3 bases, with 13 bases between. The DNA for the CDR3 is TGTGCCAGCAGTGGCCCCGGGCCCCTCTACAATGAGCAGTTCTTC. It yields the protein CASSGPGPLYNEQFF.

This clone was observed once. The J gene is TRBJ1-6, the V gene TRBV5-1; the D gene is possibly TRBD1 (6 bases). The CDR3 spans 16 residues. Looked up from germline, CDR1 is SGHRS and CDR2 is YFSETQ. V lost 5 bases and J 7 bases, leaving 19 bases between the germline ends. The CDR3 here is CASSMLFGQGNSPLHF. The CDR3 DNA sequence: TGCGCCAGCAGTATGTTGTTCGGCCAGGGGAATTCACCCCTCCACTTT.

The V and J genes are TRBV5-1 and TRBJ1-1, with D uncertain. CDR3 length: 12 amino acids. Germline-derived CDR1 and CDR2 are SGHRS and YFSETQ. V lost 4 bases and J 7 bases, leaving 11 bases between the germline ends. For the CDR3, the DNA is TGCGCCAGCAGCGTTTATGGAGGTGAAGCTTTCTTT. Residues: CASSVYGGEAFF.

V and J are TRBV4-2 and TRBJ1-1, with D hard to call. With 1 base removed from V and 0 bases from J, the gap between germline ends came to 12 bases. Germline CDR1 reads LGHNA; CDR2 reads YNFKEQ. The CDR3 contains 16 residues. CDR3 in DNA: TGTGCCAGCAGCCAAGGACTCAGTTGGATGAACACTGAAGCTTTCTTT. Translating it yields CASSQGLSWMNTEAFF.

This clone occurred once. This rearrangement joins TRBV18 to TRBJ1-2; D not resolved. V was clipped by 3 bases and J by 0 bases, with 11 bases between them. Germline V lookup: CDR1 KGHSH, CDR2 LQKENI. This CDR3 comprises 15 residues. CDR3: CASSPNFDTNYGYTF. DNA of the CDR3: TGTGCCAGCTCACCTAATTTTGATACTAACTATGGCTACACCTTC. Full variable domain (outside the CDR3, taken from reference TRBV18 and TRBJ1-2): NAGVMQNPRHLVRRRGQEARLRCSPMKGHSHVYWYRQLPEEGLKFMVYLQKENIIDESGMPKERFSAEFPKEGPSILRIQQVVRGDSAAYFCASSPNFDTNYGYTFGSGTRLTVV.

The rearrangement links TRBV18 to TRBJ2-7, with D perhaps TRBD2 (5 bases). The V end lost 3 bases, the J end lost 2 bases, and 14 bases lay between the germline ends. The CDR3 contains 15 residues. Germline V gene data show CDR1 as KGHSH and CDR2 as LQKENI. DNA for the CDR3: TGTGCCAGCTCACCGAACCGGGATCCCCCCTACGAGCAGTACTTC. It yields the protein CASSPNRDPPYEQYF.

The chain employs TRBV29-1 and TRBJ2-2, with D possibly being TRBD2 (5 bases). Germline V gives CDR1 SQVTM, CDR2 ANQGSEA. This CDR3 has 14 residues. Trimming shortened V by 0 bases and J by 3 bases, and 8 bases separated the two germline ends. The CDR3 DNA reads TGCAGCGTTGAAGATGAGGAGGACACCGGGGAGCTGTTTTTT. Its protein product is CSVEDEEDTGELFF.

Details on this clone: In the same sample, other DNA sequences code for this CDR3. The CDR3 nucleotides read TGCAGTGCTAGCACAGATACGCAGTATTTT. It codes for CSASTDTQYF. This chain connects TRBV20-1 to TRBJ2-3; D is undetermined. With 3 bases removed from V and 2 bases from J, the gap between germline ends came to 0 bases. The CDR3 has 10 amino acids. CDR1 is DFQATT and CDR2 is SNEGSKA in the germline V gene (reference sequence).

The V call is TRBV7-8, the J call TRBJ2-1, with 13 bases that match TRBD2. The CDR3 sequence is 16 residues long. V was pared by 2 bases and J by 8 bases, with 6 bases of the junction left unmatched. Germline loops: CDR1 SGHVS, CDR2 FQNEAQ. The CDR3 sequence: CASSLTGLAGLDEQFF. The CDR3 nucleotides read TGTGCCAGCAGCTTAACGGGACTAGCGGGACTCGATGAGCAGTTCTTC. The full variable domain, completed using reference TRBV7-8 and TRBJ2-1, is GAGVSQSPRYKVAKRGQDVALRCDPISGHVSLFWYQQALGQGPEFLTYFQNEAQLDKSGLPSDRFFAERPEGSVSTLKIQRTQQEDSAVYLCASSLTGLAGLDEQFFGPGTRLTVL.

This sequence joins TRBV6-1 and TRBJ2-2, with D unclear. Germline CDR1 reads MNHNS; CDR2 reads SASEGT. The CDR3 has 15 residues. V shed 2 bases and J shed 4 bases, with 11 bases lying between them. The CDR3 bases are TGTGCCAGCAGTGAATCTGGGTTTCGCACCGGGGAGCTGTTTTTT. Translated, it gives CASSESGFRTGELFF.

The chain has TRBV4-1 and TRBJ1-1, with unresolved D. V was trimmed by 6 bases and J by 0 bases, leaving 11 bases between them. CDR1 and CDR2 from the germline V gene are MGHRA and YSYEKL. This CDR3 has 14 amino acids. The CDR3 loop is CASRGPLMNTEAFF. CDR3 bases: TGCGCCAGCAGAGGACCGCTTATGAACACTGAAGCTTTCTTT.

The chain uses TRBV7-8 and TRBJ1-2; 8 bases align to TRBD1. The V gene's germline CDR1 is SGHVS and CDR2 FQNEAQ. This CDR3 is 16 amino acids long. The ends lost 5 bases at V and 6 bases at J; junction bases unmatched: 14. CDR3 in amino acids: CASSRTAGTGVDGYTF. DNA for the CDR3: TGTGCCAGCAGCAGAACTGCAGGGACAGGTGTGGATGGCTACACCTTC.